Below are 15 T cell receptor beta chains sequenced from a single sample in a study of blood T cell repertoires in COVID-19. This table comes from immunoSEQ multiplex PCR, and its TCRdb copy is limited to in-frame clones, with some not included. This sample has fewer than 65,000 clones, with more than 75% found just once. The sequencing sample was made of peripheral blood. These receptors came from a man between 60 and 75 years old with acute or convalescent COVID-19.

The V and J genes are TRBV7-2 and TRBJ2-5; D is unclear. The CDR3 spans 14 residues. Germline values: CDR1 SGHTA, CDR2 FQGNSA. V lost 1 base to trimming and J lost 1 base, with 7 bases between them. Here the CDR3 reads CASSLDLIQETQYF. In DNA form, the CDR3 reads TGTGCCAGCAGCTTAGACCTAATCCAAGAGACCCAGTACTTC.

The chain carries TRBV7-5 and TRBJ1-1. TRBV7-5 is marked as a pseudogene. CDR3 size: 14 residues. The CDR3 DNA sequence: TGTGCCAGAAGCCCGGGGGGGCGTCGAACTGAAGCTTTCTTT. Its protein product is CARSPGGRRTEAFF.

As for this clone: Mismatch with germline at one junction end may stem from a read error. This sequence joins TRBV2 and TRBJ1-5; tentatively, D is TRBD1 (5 bases). CDR3 length equals 15 residues. Germline V lookup: CDR1 SNHLY, CDR2 FYNNEI. CDR3 protein: CVSSERTRGNQPQHF. The CDR3 DNA reads TGTGTCAGCAGTGAGAGGACCAGGGGCAATCAGCCCCAGCATTTT.

The J gene is TRBJ2-7, the V gene TRBV6-5; 7 nucleotides match TRBD2. Germline-derived CDR1 and CDR2 are MNHEY and SVGAGI. The CDR3 is 15 amino acids. V lost 2 bases, J lost 6 bases, and 10 bases stayed unmatched. CDR3 in DNA: TGTGCCAGCAGTTACGTCCCGGGGGGTTTCGGCGAGCAGTACTTC. This gives the protein CASSYVPGGFGEQYF.

The chain is built from TRBV27 and TRBJ2-3; 14 nucleotides line up with TRBD2. Germline loops: CDR1 MNHEY, CDR2 SMNVEV (reference sequence). V lost 5 bases to trimming and J lost 3 bases; unmatched junction nucleotides: 4. The CDR3 spans 16 residues. The CDR3 loop is CASSPGTSGRTDTQYF. CDR3 nucleotides: TGTGCCAGCAGTCCAGGGACTAGCGGGAGAACAGATACGCAGTATTTT.

V gene TRBV6-5 combines with J gene TRBJ1-2, with 12 nucleotides matching TRBD1. The ends lost 7 bases at V and 8 bases at J; junction bases unmatched: 11. CDR3 length: 15 residues. The germline gives CDR1 MNHEY, CDR2 SVGAGI. CDR3 loop: CASKSPGTGGGGYTF. CDR3 sequence (DNA): TGTGCCAGCAAATCTCCCGGGACAGGGGGCGGGGGCTACACCTTC.

About this clone: This specimen includes other DNA sequences encoding the same CDR3. The CDR3 DNA reads TGCGCCAGCAGCCAAGACAGCGGGGTGTACAATGAGCAGTTCTTC. Protein product: CASSQDSGVYNEQFF. The chain is built from TRBV4-3 and TRBJ2-1; 7 bases are a match to TRBD2. The CDR3 is made up of 15 amino acids. Trimming cost V 0 bases and J 4 bases; bases outside gene matches: 3. Per germline, CDR1 LGHNA and CDR2 YSLEER.

V and J are TRBV30 and TRBJ2-7; 8 nucleotides match TRBD1. V shed 2 bases, J shed 0 bases, and the junction held 3 bases outside the gene matches. Germline CDR1 and CDR2: GTSNPN and SVGIG (reference sequence). This CDR3 contains 14 residues. The CDR3 here is CAWSTGGVSYEQYF. As DNA, the CDR3 is TGTGCCTGGAGTACAGGGGGTGTCTCCTACGAGCAGTACTTC. The whole variable domain, remainder taken from reference TRBV30 and TRBJ2-7, is SQTIHQWPATLVQPVGSPLSLECTVEGTSNPNLYWYRQAAGRGLQLLFYSVGIGQISSEVPQNLSASRPQDRQFILSSKKLLLSDSGFYLCAWSTGGVSYEQYFGPGTRLTVT.

The chain recombines TRBV4-2 with TRBJ2-3, with D possibly matching TRBD1 (5 bases). CDR1 LGHNA and CDR2 YNFKEQ come from the germline V gene. This CDR3 region has 16 residues. V was clipped by 0 bases and J by 3 bases, with 13 bases between them. The CDR3 is CASSQDRQLGTDTQYF. The CDR3 nucleotides read TGTGCCAGCAGCCAAGATAGACAGCTGGGGACAGATACGCAGTATTTT.

CDR3 loop: CASSTGGGGYTF. The CDR3 DNA reads TGTGCCAGCAGTACAGGGGGCGGTGGCTACACCTTC. The rearrangement uses TRBV6-5 and TRBJ1-2, with 9 positions matching TRBD1. Germline V gene sequence: CDR1 MNHEY, CDR2 SVGAGI. This CDR3 comprises 12 residues. V lost 5 bases and J lost 7; bases outside the gene matches: 2.

This chain connects TRBV6-6 to TRBJ2-1, with 7 bases fitting TRBD2. After removal of 6 bases from V and 5 bases from J, the junction contained 10 bases not matched to a gene. CDR1 and CDR2 from the germline V gene are MNHNY and SVGAGI (reference sequence). The CDR3 covers 15 residues. CDR3 DNA: TGTGCCAGCAGATCAAGCGGGGCGTTTAACAATGAGCAGTTCTTC. Its protein is CASRSSGAFNNEQFF.

A few counts support this clone. The genes are TRBV28 and TRBJ1-3; 7 bases map to TRBD1. The trim removed 1 base at V and 3 bases at J, leaving 3 bases unmatched. CDR1 MDHEN and CDR2 SYDVKM come from the germline V gene. The CDR3 runs to 15 residues. CDR3 nucleotides: TGTGCCAGCAGTTTATTCAGGGGGAGTGGAAACACCATATATTTT. Translated, it gives CASSLFRGSGNTIYF.

The rearrangement uses TRBV29-1 and TRBJ1-1, with a weak D call TRBD1 (6 bases). The V and J ends lost 7 bases and 7 bases respectively, with 13 bases between them. This CDR3 spans 11 amino acids. Germline CDR1 reads SQVTM; CDR2 reads ANQGSEA. In DNA, the CDR3 is TGCAGCGCGTTTAGGGGGATTGAAGCTTTCTTT. It is translated as CSAFRGIEAFF.

J is TRBJ1-4 and V is TRBV5-8; D unclear. The CDR3 is 14 residues long. The V end lost 0 bases, the J end lost 4 bases, and 7 bases lay between the germline ends. Germline CDR1 reads SGHTS; CDR2 reads YDEGEE. The CDR3 region has the DNA TGTGCCAGCAGCTTGGGAGGATTTAATGAAAAACTGTTTTTT. Its protein is CASSLGGFNEKLFF.

The V call is TRBV15, the J call TRBJ2-1; maybe TRBD2 (6 bases). The CDR3 covers 15 residues. Germline CDR1 LNHNV, CDR2 YYDKDF (reference sequence). V lost 5 bases and J lost 0, with 11 bases in between. The CDR3 is CATSGGKSSYNEQFF. The DNA for the CDR3 is TGTGCCACCAGCGGGGGGAAAAGCTCCTACAATGAGCAGTTCTTC.